The 14 T cell receptor beta chains presented below share a single source sample, sequenced in a study of T cell changes during pregnancy in multiple sclerosis. Here immunoSEQ multiplex PCR was the method, and the copy in TCRdb shows in-frame clones only, minus some. The sample holds approximately 51,000 clones; 85% to 95% are singletons and the top ten take around 0.6%. Source: CD4+ T cells from peripheral blood mononuclear cells, taken in the second trimester of pregnancy. Every receptor here comes from a female donor with multiple sclerosis, enrolled in a pregnancy study.

This chain links TRBV6-6 with TRBJ1-5; TRBD1 might be the D (5 bases). V gave up 8 bases and J gave up 9 bases, with 17 bases separating them. This CDR3 spans 13 amino acids. Germline V gives CDR1 MNHNY, CDR2 SVGAGI (reference sequence). The CDR3 coding sequence is TGTGCCAGCTGGGGGGGGGAAGGCGGGCCCCAGCATTTT. Translated, it gives CASWGGEGGPQHF.

The chain recombines TRBV9 with TRBJ2-1, with 8 bases identical to TRBD2. In germline, CDR1 is SGDLS, CDR2 YYNGEE. J gave up 1 base and V 5 bases, and 8 bases lay outside the gene matches. This CDR3 has 16 residues. The CDR3 loop is CASSRTAGESYNEQFF. In DNA form, the CDR3 reads TGTGCCAGCAGTCGTACAGCGGGGGAGTCCTACAATGAGCAGTTCTTC.

CDR3 nucleotides: TGTGCCATCAGTGGACGGACTAGCACAGATACGCAGTATTTT. It codes for CAISGRTSTDTQYF. The chain carries TRBV10-3 and TRBJ2-3; possibly TRBD2 for D (5 bases). V shed 4 bases and J shed 0 bases, with 8 bases lying between them. This CDR3 is 14 amino acids long. CDR1 and CDR2 from the germline V gene are ENHRY and SYGVKD.

This clone showed up just once. The V call is TRBV6-1, the J call TRBJ2-1; TRBD1 agrees at 7 bases. V lost 5 bases and J lost 2; bases outside the gene matches: 6. The germline CDR1 and CDR2 sequences are MNHNS and SASEGT. The CDR3 is 15 amino acids. CDR3 sequence: CASSPTGFPYNEQFF. The CDR3 DNA is TGTGCCAGCAGTCCGACAGGGTTCCCCTACAATGAGCAGTTCTTC.

The chain recombines TRBV19 with TRBJ2-7, with TRBD1 as a possible D gene (6 bases). V gave up 6 bases and J gave up 0 bases, with 15 bases separating them. Germline-derived CDR1 and CDR2 are LNHDA and SQIVND (reference sequence). The CDR3 length is 15 residues. The CDR3 loop is CASSEDRFTSYEQYF. In nucleotides, the CDR3 is TGTGCCAGTAGCGAAGACAGGTTTACCTCCTACGAGCAGTACTTC.

The rearrangement links TRBV5-8 to TRBJ2-3; TRBD1 might be the D (6 bases). CDR1 and CDR2 (germline): SGHTS, YDEGEE. Trimming removed 2 bases at V and 6 bases at J, with 10 bases between. The length of the CDR3 is 13 residues. CDR3 protein: CASSFDRPDTQYF. The CDR3 DNA follows: TGTGCCAGCAGCTTTGACAGGCCCGATACGCAGTATTTT.

The V call is TRBV5-4, the J call TRBJ1-2; 7 nucleotides agree with TRBD1. This CDR3 has 15 amino acids. Germline V gene lookup returns CDR1 SGHNT and CDR2 YYREEE (reference sequence). V shed 4 bases, J shed 0 bases, and the junction held 6 bases outside the gene matches. Written as DNA, the CDR3 is TGTGCCAGCAGCCCTACAGGGGCCCCTAACTATGGCTACACCTTC. Amino acid sequence: CASSPTGAPNYGYTF.

Only one count was recorded for this clone. The CDR3 protein is CATGWGGMNQPQHF. CDR3 bases: TGTGCCACCGGATGGGGGGGGATGAATCAGCCCCAGCATTTT. The chain carries TRBV6-1 and TRBJ1-5; D is possibly TRBD1 (5 bases). The CDR3 has 14 residues. Germline assignment: CDR1 MNHNS and CDR2 SASEGT. V lost 10 bases and J 4 bases, leaving 17 bases between the germline ends.

The genes are TRBV18 and TRBJ1-2; D is ambiguous. Germline V lookup: CDR1 KGHSH, CDR2 LQKENI. Trimming pared 2 bases from V and 1 base from J, leaving 5 bases between. This CDR3 comprises 13 residues. As DNA, the CDR3 is TGTGCCAGCTCACCAGAGGGTAACTATGGCTACACCTTC. As protein: CASSPEGNYGYTF.

The CDR3 nucleotides read TGTGCCAGTAGTATAGGGGCGTCTGGGGCCAACGTCCTGACTTTC. It translates to CASSIGASGANVLTF. The chain uses TRBV19 and TRBJ2-6, with D uncertain. Per germline, CDR1 LNHDA and CDR2 SQIVND (reference sequence). Trimming took 1 base from V and 1 from J, leaving 5 bases between them. CDR3 size: 15 residues.

The gene calls are TRBV4-3 and TRBJ1-4; D is perhaps TRBD1 (6 bases). CDR1 and CDR2 (germline): LGHNA, YSLEER. The V gene lost 4 bases and the J gene lost 4 bases, with 13 bases spanning the gap. CDR3 length equals 15 residues. The CDR3 reads CASSPGAVGNEKLFF. CDR3 nucleotides: TGCGCCAGCAGCCCAGGGGCGGTTGGTAATGAAAAACTGTTTTTT.

The rearrangement uses TRBV12-5 and TRBJ2-5; TRBD1 agrees at 7 bases. The CDR3 covers 14 residues. CDR1 and CDR2 from the germline V gene are LGHNT and FRNRAP. The junction had 4 bases not matched to a gene; V was cut back by 3 bases and J by 3 bases. DNA of the CDR3: TGTGCTAGTGGTTTAACAGGGGCCGAAGAGACCCAGTACTTC. As protein: CASGLTGAEETQYF.

CDR3 sequence (DNA): TGCAGCGTTGATGCCGGGGATACGCAGTATTTT. This sequence encodes CSVDAGDTQYF. The J gene is TRBJ2-3, the V gene TRBV29-1, with D hard to call. This CDR3 has 11 residues. Germline loops: CDR1 SQVTM, CDR2 ANQGSEA. Trimming cost V 3 bases and J 6 bases, with 7 bases left between them.

V is TRBV27 and J is TRBJ2-1, with TRBD2 matching 12 bases. V lost 3 bases to trimming and J lost 3 bases; unmatched junction nucleotides: 9. Germline loops: CDR1 MNHEY, CDR2 SMNVEV (reference sequence). This CDR3 is built from 18 residues. The CDR3 DNA sequence: TGTGCCAGCAGTTTGGGGCTAGCGGGGGGGCCTATCTACAATGAGCAGTTCTTC. It is translated as CASSLGLAGGPIYNEQFF.